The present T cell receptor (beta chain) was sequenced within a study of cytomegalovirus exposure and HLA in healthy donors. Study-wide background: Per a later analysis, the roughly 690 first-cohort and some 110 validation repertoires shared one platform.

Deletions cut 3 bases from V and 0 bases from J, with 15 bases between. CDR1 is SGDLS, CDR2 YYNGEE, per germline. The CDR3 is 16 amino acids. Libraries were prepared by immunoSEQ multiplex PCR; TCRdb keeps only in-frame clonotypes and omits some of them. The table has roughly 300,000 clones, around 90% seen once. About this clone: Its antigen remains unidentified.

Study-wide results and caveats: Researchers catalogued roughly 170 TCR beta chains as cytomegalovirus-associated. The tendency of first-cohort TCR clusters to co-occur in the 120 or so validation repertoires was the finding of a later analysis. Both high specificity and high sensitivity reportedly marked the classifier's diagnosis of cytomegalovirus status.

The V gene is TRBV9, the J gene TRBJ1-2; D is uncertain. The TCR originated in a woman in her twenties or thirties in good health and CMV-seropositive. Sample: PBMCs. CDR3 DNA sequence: TGTGCCAGCAGCGACCCTCGGGCGGAACCTAACTATGGCTACACCTTC. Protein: CASSDPRAEPNYGYTF.